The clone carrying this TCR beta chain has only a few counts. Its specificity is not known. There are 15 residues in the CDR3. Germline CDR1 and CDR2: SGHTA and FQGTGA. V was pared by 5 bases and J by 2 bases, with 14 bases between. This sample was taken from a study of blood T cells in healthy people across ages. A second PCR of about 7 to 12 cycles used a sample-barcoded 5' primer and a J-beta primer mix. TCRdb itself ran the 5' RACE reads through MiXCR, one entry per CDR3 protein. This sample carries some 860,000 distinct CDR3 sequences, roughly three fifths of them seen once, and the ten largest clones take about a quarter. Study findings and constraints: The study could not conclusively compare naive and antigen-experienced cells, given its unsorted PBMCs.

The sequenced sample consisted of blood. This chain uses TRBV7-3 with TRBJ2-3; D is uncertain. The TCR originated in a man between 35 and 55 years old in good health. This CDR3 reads CASSPMPLDTDTQYF. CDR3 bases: TGTGCCAGCAGCCCGATGCCTCTTGACACAGATACGCAGTATTTT.